The TCR beta chain under discussion was sequenced for a study of long-term antiretroviral therapy in people with HIV. At survey level, the immunoSEQ assay was run in its v3.0 version. TCRdb keeps only in-frame clones here, not all; method: immunoSEQ multiplex PCR. There are approximately 9,000 clones in the sample; roughly 89% occur only once, and around a tenth lies in the top ten. Findings of the study overall: Records did not include ART adherence, viral resistance or therapy changes. Clonal expansions arising prior to ART prevailed in the repertoire at every time point. Upon ART, diversity increased but remained lower than transplant donor controls.

Looked up from germline, CDR1 is MDHEN and CDR2 is SYDVKM. V was cut by 6 bases and J by 6 bases, with 9 bases left in between. The CDR3 loop spans 11 amino acids. Concerning this clone itself: What it recognizes is unknown.

V gene TRBV28 combines with J gene TRBJ2-7; D not certain. This sample comprised unsorted PBMCs, obtained 0.3 years before starting antiretroviral therapy. This receptor was obtained from a man aged 25-45 years with HIV. The CDR3 loop reads CASSPTGEQYF. DNA for the CDR3: TGTGCCAGCAGCCCGACGGGCGAGCAGTACTTC.